The 20 T cell receptor beta chains presented below share a single source sample, sequenced in a study of cytomegalovirus exposure and HLA in healthy donors. The PCR employed 60 Vbeta primers together with 13 Jbeta primers. Clones were read by immunoSEQ multiplex PCR, and TCRdb kept only the in-frame ones, dropping some. This sample has over 100,000 clones, with approximately 82% found just once. Sequencing input: PBMCs. Source of these receptors: a man aged 35 to 55 in good health and CMV-seronegative.

This chain connects TRBV6-5 to TRBJ2-7; possibly TRBD2 for D (7 bases). The CDR3 loop spans 15 amino acids. Germline-derived CDR1 and CDR2 are MNHEY and SVGAGI. Trimming pared 7 bases from V and 0 bases from J, leaving 16 bases between. The CDR3 DNA is TGTGCCAGCACCTTGAGGGGGGGATACTCCTACGAGCAGTACTTC. Its translation is CASTLRGGYSYEQYF.

The chain uses TRBV19 and TRBJ1-5; D may be TRBD1 (6 bases). The germline gives CDR1 LNHDA, CDR2 SQIVND (reference sequence). The length of the CDR3 is 17 residues. The V end was cut by 2 bases, the J end by 4 bases, with 18 bases between. The CDR3 nucleotides read TGTGCCAGTAGTATACTGGTCGACAGGACGTTTAATCAGCCCCAGCATTTT. Its translation is CASSILVDRTFNQPQHF.

This sequence joins TRBV4-1 and TRBJ2-3; 9 nucleotides line up with TRBD2. CDR3 length: 16 amino acids. Losses at the gene ends were 0 bases for V and 2 bases for J; bases not matched to a gene: 3. Germline V gene sequence: CDR1 MGHRA, CDR2 YSYEKL. DNA of the CDR3: TGCGCCAGCAGCCAAGAAGCGGGGGGTTACACAGATACGCAGTATTTT. Amino acid sequence: CASSQEAGGYTDTQYF.

The CDR3 DNA is TGTGCCAGCATCGGGACTCTAGGGACCAATGAGCAGTTCTTC. It encodes CASIGTLGTNEQFF. The chain employs TRBV6-1 and TRBJ2-1, with D perhaps TRBD2 (6 bases). The ends were cut back, 7 bases at V and 6 bases at J, with 16 bases in the middle. Germline V gives CDR1 MNHNS, CDR2 SASEGT. The CDR3 is 14 amino acids.

The chain joins TRBV29-1 to TRBJ2-2; D unclear. The germline gives CDR1 SQVTM, CDR2 ANQGSEA. This CDR3 spans 14 amino acids. Between the trimmed V and J ends, which lost 0 bases and 6 bases, there was a span of 11 bases. DNA for the CDR3: TGCAGCGTTGAAGAGGTGGCCGCCCCCGGGGAGCTGTTTTTT. It specifies CSVEEVAAPGELFF.

About this clone itself: One junction end disagrees with the germline gene, perhaps due to a read error. The chain combines TRBV7-7 with TRBJ2-1, with D perhaps matching TRBD1 (5 bases). The CDR3 runs to 13 residues. Germline lookup yields CDR1 SSHAT and CDR2 FNYEAQ (reference sequence). CDR3 in amino acids: CASSSDRGNEQFF. The CDR3 nucleotides are TGTGCTAGCAGCTCCGACAGAGGCAATGAGCAGTTCTTC. Full variable domain (outside the CDR3, taken from reference TRBV7-7 and TRBJ2-1): GAGVSQSPRYKVTKRGQDVTLRCDPISSHATLYWYQQALGQGPEFLTYFNYEAQPDKSGLPSDRFSAERPEGSISTLTIQRTEQRDSAMYRCASSSDRGNEQFFGPGTRLTVL.

The V and J genes are TRBV4-3 and TRBJ1-5, with D possibly being TRBD1 (6 bases). The CDR3 loop spans 15 amino acids. The germline V gene encodes CDR1 LGHNA and CDR2 YSLEER. V lost 0 bases and J 4 bases, leaving 10 bases between the germline ends. CDR3 sequence: CASSQDRTDNQPQHF. The CDR3 region has the DNA TGCGCCAGCAGCCAAGATCGGACAGATAATCAGCCCCAGCATTTT.

This clone was counted a few times. The rearrangement uses TRBV21-1 and TRBJ1-1; TRBD1, the table's D call, was not compared with the DNA. TRBV21-1 is tagged as a pseudogene. The CDR3 totals 16 residues. The CDR3 sequence is CASSRGTCEANTEAFF. The CDR3 DNA is TGTGCCAGCTCCAGGGGGACTTGCGAAGCGAACACTGAAGCTTTCTTT.

This chain connects TRBV5-1 to TRBJ2-7; the D gene is possibly TRBD2 (5 bases). The CDR3 runs to 14 residues. Per germline, CDR1 SGHRS and CDR2 YFSETQ. Trimming removed 1 base from V and 3 bases from J, with 11 bases in between. The CDR3 DNA follows: TGCGCCAGCAGCTTGTACGGGAACGACTACGAGCAGTACTTC. Protein sequence: CASSLYGNDYEQYF.

The chain recombines TRBV13 with TRBJ2-7; 9 bases are a match to TRBD1. Trimming removed 1 base from V and 6 bases from J; junction bases left unmatched: 7. This CDR3 region has 15 residues. The germline V gene encodes CDR1 PRHDT and CDR2 FYEKMQ (reference sequence). The CDR3 DNA reads TGTGCCAGCAGCTTAGTTGGGGACAGGGTAATCGAGCAGTACTTC. Encoded protein: CASSLVGDRVIEQYF.

The chain is built from TRBV11-2 and TRBJ2-7; D gene uncertain. CDR1 is SGHAT, CDR2 FQNNGV, per germline. Trimming cost V 2 bases and J 6 bases, with 11 bases left between them. The CDR3 length is 13 residues. DNA for the CDR3: TGTGCCAGCAGCTTATCAGTGGCGGTCGAGCAGTACTTC. It yields the protein CASSLSVAVEQYF.

In this sample, this clone turned up a few times. The sample carries other DNA sequences with the same CDR3. J is TRBJ2-7 and V is TRBV27, with 12 bases identical to TRBD1. The CDR3 is 16 amino acids. Germline lookup yields CDR1 MNHEY and CDR2 SMNVEV (reference sequence). Trimming removed 2 bases from V and 0 bases from J; junction bases left unmatched: 2. CDR3 residues: CASSLGDRGLSYEQYF. DNA for the CDR3: TGTGCCAGCAGTTTAGGGGACAGGGGGCTCTCCTACGAGCAGTACTTC.

DNA of the CDR3: TGTGCCAGCAGCCCGGGACAGATTTACTATGGCTACACCTTC. Residues: CASSPGQIYYGYTF. The genes are TRBV5-6 and TRBJ1-2; 7 nucleotides line up with TRBD1. Germline V gene sequence: CDR1 SGHDT, CDR2 YYEEEE. The CDR3 is made up of 14 amino acids. With 4 bases clipped from V and 3 bases from J, the junction kept 6 bases outside the gene matches.

This chain links TRBV15 with TRBJ1-4, with TRBD1 as a possible D gene (5 bases). V lost 5 bases and J 4 bases, leaving 20 bases between the germline ends. Looked up from germline, CDR1 is LNHNV and CDR2 is YYDKDF (reference sequence). This CDR3 has 17 amino acids. CDR3 in DNA: TGTGCCACCAGCGCCCGACAGTTATTTCAGGGTAATGAAAAACTGTTTTTT. Translation gives CATSARQLFQGNEKLFF. The complete variable domain, with remaining parts taken from reference TRBV15 and TRBJ1-4, reads DAMVIQNPRYQVTQFGKPVTLSCSQTLNHNVMYWYQQKSSQAPKLLFHYYDKDFNNEADTPDNFQSRRPNTSFCFLDIRSPGLGDTAMYLCATSARQLFQGNEKLFFGSGTQLSVL.

This chain links TRBV7-2 with TRBJ2-3; 14 positions agree with TRBD2. V lost 2 bases, J lost 4 bases, and 5 bases stayed unmatched. The V gene's germline CDR1 is SGHTA and CDR2 FQGNSA. The CDR3 spans 17 residues. Here the CDR3 reads CASSLRTSGGRADTQYF. The CDR3 DNA is TGTGCCAGCAGCTTACGGACTAGCGGGGGGCGAGCAGATACGCAGTATTTT.

V usage is TRBV7-3 and J usage is TRBJ2-3; D not resolved. CDR3 length equals 14 residues. With 2 bases removed from V and 0 bases from J, the gap between germline ends came to 6 bases. Germline V lookup: CDR1 SGHTA, CDR2 FQGTGA. The CDR3 reads CASSLSSSTDTQYF. In DNA form, the CDR3 reads TGTGCCAGCAGCTTATCTTCTAGCACAGATACGCAGTATTTT.

This clone was found once. The V gene is TRBV5-1, the J gene TRBJ2-7; TRBD2 matches at 9 bases. Germline V gene sequence: CDR1 SGHRS, CDR2 YFSETQ. V was clipped by 0 bases and J by 0 bases; unmatched bases: 7. CDR3 length: 17 residues. The CDR3 sequence is CASSLGPLAGSSYEQYF. The DNA for the CDR3 is TGCGCCAGCAGCTTGGGCCCTCTAGCGGGGAGCTCCTACGAGCAGTACTTC.

This chain's CDR3 is CASTLDRSTDTQYF. CDR3 nucleotides: TGTGCCAGCACCCTGGACAGAAGCACAGATACGCAGTATTTT. This sequence joins TRBV7-3 and TRBJ2-3; perhaps TRBD1 as D (6 bases). This CDR3 is built from 14 residues. Germline V gives CDR1 SGHTA, CDR2 FQGTGA. V lost 7 bases to trimming and J lost 0 bases, with 11 bases between them.

The chain carries TRBV13 and TRBJ1-6; D call uncertain. V was shortened by 5 bases and J by 8 bases, with 13 bases between the two germline ends. This CDR3 is 14 amino acids long. Germline V CDR1 and CDR2: PRHDT, FYEKMQ (reference sequence). The CDR3 DNA sequence: TGTGCCAGCAGCGCCCGGGAACGGCATTCACCCCTCCACTTT. This translates into CASSARERHSPLHF.

J is TRBJ2-7 and V is TRBV9; 8 bases fit TRBD2. After removal of 0 bases from V and 4 bases from J, the junction contained 6 bases not matched to a gene. Germline CDR1 SGDLS, CDR2 YYNGEE. The CDR3 is made up of 15 amino acids. This chain's CDR3 is CASSVDGTRLYEQYF. CDR3 DNA: TGTGCCAGCAGCGTAGATGGGACTAGACTTTACGAGCAGTACTTC.